A selection of T cell receptor beta chains follows, all from one sample in a study of T-cell memory formation after mild COVID-19. TCRdb ran MiXCR on the 5' RACE reads and lists one entry per CDR3 protein. Here the sample spans roughly 130,000 distinct CDR3 sequences, roughly 6.2% being singletons. The sequenced sample was PBMCs or a T cell subset sorted from them (not recorded which). The receptors here all came from an adult woman who had mild COVID-19 (a few samples of this study predate the infection). Cell type and time point are not known. Each CDR3 is given with its conserved first and last residue. A D gene is named only where the DNA matches it firmly. Rows give clone size only sometimes, using once, few, many, or a class for an expanded clone.

TRBD1	TRBV4-3	TRBJ2-3	many	CASSLLQGATDTQYF	TGCGCCAGCAGCCTCCTTCAGGGGGCCACAGATACGCAGTATTTT
TRBD2	TRBV4-3	TRBJ2-3	few	CASSQVPSGRARGTDTQYF	TGCGCCAGCAGCCAAGTACCCAGCGGGAGGGCCCGGGGCACAGATACGCAGTATTTT
.	TRBV30	TRBJ1-3	few	CAWTPGRISGNTIYF	TGTGCCTGGACCCCGGGACGGATCTCTGGAAACACCATATATTTT
TRBD2	TRBV4-2	TRBJ2-7	few	CASSQPGLAGGPGTGEQYF	TGTGCCAGCAGCCAACCTGGACTAGCGGGAGGGCCTGGGACCGGCGAGCAGTACTTC
TRBD2	TRBV7-3	TRBJ2-3	many	CASSLMSTGGGDTQYF	TGTGCCAGCAGCTTAATGTCCACGGGAGGGGGAGATACGCAGTATTTT
TRBD1	TRBV18	TRBJ1-1	few	CASSNLGRTGVSTEAFF	TGTGCCAGCTCAAATTTGGGCCGAACAGGGGTGAGCACTGAAGCTTTCTTT
TRBD1	TRBV28	TRBJ2-6	.	CASRGGQGISGANVLTF	TGTGCCAGCAGGGGAGGACAGGGTATCTCTGGGGCCAACGTCCTGACTTTC
.	TRBV5-6	TRBJ1-2	many	CASSFSMASYGYTF	TGTGCCAGCAGCTTTTCCATGGCCAGCTATGGCTACACCTTC
.	TRBV19	TRBJ2-5	.	CASSKGGAALQETQYF	TGTGCCAGTAGTAAGGGCGGGGCAGCTCTACAAGAGACCCAGTACTTC
.	TRBV7-9	TRBJ1-2	.	CASSLAEGAGYGYTF	TGTGCCAGCAGCTTAGCGGAAGGGGCGGGCTATGGCTACACCTTC
TRBD2	TRBV5-1	TRBJ2-3	.	CASSLDRLAGGTDTQYF	TGCGCCAGCAGCTTGGATCGACTAGCGGGGGGGACAGATACGCAGTATTTT
.	TRBV27	TRBJ1-6	few	CASGGAAGFFPLHF	TGTGCCAGCGGGGGGGCGGCAGGGTTTTTCCCCCTCCACTTT
TRBD1	TRBV7-7	TRBJ2-5	few	CASSLGQGIQETQYF	TGTGCTAGCAGCTTAGGACAGGGTATTCAAGAGACCCAGTACTTC
.	TRBV3-1	TRBJ1-5	few	CASSLGPGQPQHF	TGTGCCAGCAGCCTGGGACCTGGCCAGCCCCAGCATTTT
TRBD2	TRBV7-2	TRBJ2-5	few	CASSPPGLAGSFETQYF	TGTGCCAGCAGCCCGCCGGGACTAGCGGGATCGTTTGAGACCCAGTACTTC
.	TRBV20-1	TRBJ2-7	few	CSANPPQGGSYEQYF	TGCAGTGCTAACCCCCCCCAGGGAGGATCCTACGAGCAGTACTTC
.	TRBV7-9	TRBJ1-2	.	CASSLVGARYYGYTF	TGTGCCAGCAGCTTGGTTGGGGCGCGGTACTATGGCTACACCTTC
.	TRBV29-1	TRBJ1-1	few	CSAGTGEAFF	TGCAGCGCCGGGACGGGTGAAGCTTTCTTT
.	TRBV6-5	TRBJ1-1	few	CASRSTRQAMNTEAFF	TGTGCCAGCAGATCAACCAGACAGGCTATGAACACTGAAGCTTTCTTT
TRBD2	TRBV5-1	TRBJ2-7	.	CASSLVPSGGEEQYF	TGCGCCAGCAGCTTGGTCCCTAGCGGGGGAGAGGAGCAGTACTTC
TRBD1	TRBV29-1	TRBJ2-3	few	CSGGTDGPADTQYF	TGCAGCGGGGGGACAGACGGACCCGCAGATACGCAGTATTTT
.	TRBV25-1	TRBJ2-1	many	CASGDLRGGEQFF	TGTGCCAGCGGCGATCTGAGGGGGGGTGAGCAGTTCTTC
.	TRBV7-8	TRBJ2-7	few	CASSLSRGLQYF	TGTGCCAGCAGCTTATCCCGAGGGCTGCAGTACTTC